The 7 T cell receptor beta chains below were found in one sample sequenced in a study of T cell responses to AZD1222 COVID-19 vaccine. Repertoires were generated with immunoSEQ multiplex PCR, while TCRdb's copy carries only in-frame clones and drops some. The sample has around 120,000 clones, about nine tenths seen once. The sample in question was peripheral blood, obtained on day 0 of AZD1222 vaccination. Receptors were obtained from an adult in good health.

CDR3 residues: CASSLGIPSYEQYF. The CDR3 coding sequence is TGTGCCAGCAGCTTGGGCATCCCCTCCTACGAGCAGTACTTC. The chain employs TRBV7-2 and TRBJ2-7, with unresolved D. The V and J ends lost 3 bases and 0 bases respectively, with 9 bases between them. The CDR3 runs 14 residues. Germline V lookup: CDR1 SGHTA, CDR2 FQGNSA.

The V call is TRBV18, the J call TRBJ1-1; D is unresolved. The CDR3 totals 13 residues. Trimming shortened V by 5 bases and J by 0 bases, and 7 bases separated the two germline ends. The germline gives CDR1 KGHSH, CDR2 LQKENI. As DNA, the CDR3 is TGTGCCAGCTCAGAGAGCTTGAACACTGAAGCTTTCTTT. This gives the protein CASSESLNTEAFF.

The chain couples TRBV5-4 to TRBJ2-7, with TRBD1 matching over 9 bases. CDR1 SGHNT and CDR2 YYREEE come from the germline V gene (reference sequence). The CDR3 spans 14 residues. V lost 4 bases, J lost 6 bases, and 8 bases stayed unmatched. The CDR3: CASSAGDRVGEQYF. CDR3 in DNA: TGTGCCAGCAGCGCCGGGGACAGGGTAGGCGAGCAGTACTTC.

The J gene is TRBJ2-3, the V gene TRBV20-1; D perhaps matches TRBD2 (5 bases). The CDR3 length is 11 residues. V dropped 6 bases and J dropped 2 bases, with 6 bases sitting between them. CDR1 and CDR2 from the germline V gene are DFQATT and SNEGSKA (reference sequence). CDR3: CSARDTDTQYF. CDR3 nucleotide sequence: TGCAGTGCGAGGGACACAGATACGCAGTATTTT.

V usage is TRBV6-2 or TRBV6-3 and J usage is TRBJ1-5; no definite D call. The germline V gene has CDR1 MNHEY and CDR2 SVGEGT. The CDR3 sequence is 15 residues long. V was clipped by 2 bases and J by 2 bases, with 10 bases between them. CDR3: CASSYAFRGNQPQHF. DNA of the CDR3: TGTGCCAGCAGTTACGCGTTTCGGGGCAATCAGCCCCAGCATTTT.

The rearrangement links TRBV29-1 to TRBJ2-5; D unresolved. V was clipped by 1 base and J by 0 bases, with 6 bases between them. Per germline, CDR1 SQVTM and CDR2 ANQGSEA. This CDR3 is 13 amino acids long. The CDR3 sequence is CSVEADNQETQYF. CDR3 DNA sequence: TGCAGCGTTGAAGCAGATAACCAAGAGACCCAGTACTTC.

The V call is TRBV7-9, the J call TRBJ2-2; D is undetermined. Per the germline V gene, CDR1 is SEHNR and CDR2 is FQNEAQ (reference sequence). The germline V and J ends were trimmed by 0 bases and 0 bases, with 5 bases remaining between them. The CDR3 extends over 15 amino acids. For the CDR3, the DNA is TGTGCCAGCAGCTTAGCTCAGCCGAACACCGGGGAGCTGTTTTTT. Amino acids: CASSLAQPNTGELFF.